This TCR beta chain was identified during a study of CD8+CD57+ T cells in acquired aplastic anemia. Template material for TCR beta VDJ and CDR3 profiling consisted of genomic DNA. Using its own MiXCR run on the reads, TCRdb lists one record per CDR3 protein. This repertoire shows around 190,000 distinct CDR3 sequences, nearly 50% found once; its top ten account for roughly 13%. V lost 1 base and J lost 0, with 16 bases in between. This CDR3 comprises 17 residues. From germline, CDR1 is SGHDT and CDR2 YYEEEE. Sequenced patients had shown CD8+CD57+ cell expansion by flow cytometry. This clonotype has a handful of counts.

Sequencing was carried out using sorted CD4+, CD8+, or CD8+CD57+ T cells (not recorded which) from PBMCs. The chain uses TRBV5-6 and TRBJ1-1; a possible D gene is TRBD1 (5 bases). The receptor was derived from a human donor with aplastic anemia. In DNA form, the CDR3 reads TGTGCCAGCAGCTTGTACGCGGCAGGGCTTATGAACACTGAAGCTTTCTTT. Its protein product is CASSLYAAGLMNTEAFF.